This passage covers 32 T cell receptor beta chains from one sample sequenced in a study of blood T cells in healthy people across ages. A second PCR of roughly 7 to 11 cycles used a sample-barcoded 5' primer and a J-beta primer mix. MiXCR, run by TCRdb on the 5' RACE reads, gives a single entry per CDR3 protein. There are 550,000 to 750,000 distinct CDR3 sequences in the sample; over 20% occur only once, and 3.5% to 4% lies in the top ten. The sample taken for sequencing was blood. All receptors come from a man between 65 and 85 years old in good health.

The table lists this clonotype with many counts. This chain links TRBV20-1 with TRBJ2-1; D ambiguous. The CDR3 is 11 residues long. The germline V gene has CDR1 DFQATT and CDR2 SNEGSKA (reference sequence). V lost 3 bases to trimming and J lost 8 bases, with 8 bases between them. Here the CDR3 DNA reads TGCAGTGCTAGTAACGGTCATGAGCAGTTCTTC. Protein: CSASNGHEQFF.

The chain is built from TRBV6-1 and TRBJ2-7; 7 bases fit TRBD2. The CDR3 sequence is 14 residues long. Germline values: CDR1 MNHNS, CDR2 SASEGT. After removal of 7 bases from V and 0 bases from J, the junction contained 6 bases not matched to a gene. Here the CDR3 reads CASTDGGSSYEQYF. In DNA, the CDR3 is TGTGCCAGCACGGATGGCGGGAGCTCCTACGAGCAGTACTTC.

The gene calls are TRBV7-9 and TRBJ2-1; TRBD2 might be the D (6 bases). Germline CDR1 and CDR2: SEHNR and FQNEAQ (reference sequence). V lost 2 bases and J 10 bases, leaving 15 bases between the germline ends. The CDR3 sequence is 14 residues long. The CDR3 DNA reads as TGTGCCAGCAGCTTATTGGGGGGAGGTGGAGAGCAGTTCTTC. Protein product: CASSLLGGGGEQFF. Supplemented by reference TRBV7-9 and TRBJ2-1, the full variable domain reads DTGVSQNPRHKITKRGQNVTFRCDPISEHNRLYWYRQTLGQGPEFLTYFQNEAQLEKSRLLSDRFSAERPKGSFSTLEIQRTEQGDSAMYLCASSLLGGGGEQFFGPGTRLTVL.

This clonotype was detected only a few times. The chain joins TRBV6-2 or TRBV6-3 to TRBJ1-3; 8 bases align to TRBD1. The ends lost 6 bases at V and 0 bases at J; junction bases unmatched: 10. The CDR3 contains 17 residues. The germline V gene encodes CDR1 MNHEY and CDR2 SVGEGT. In DNA form, the CDR3 reads TGTGCCAGCAGACGACAGGGGACGGCATTCTCTGGAAACACCATATATTTT. It codes for CASRRQGTAFSGNTIYF.

The chain recombines TRBV5-1 with TRBJ1-4; 7 bases fit TRBD1. The CDR3 spans 14 residues. Germline assignment: CDR1 SGHRS and CDR2 YFSETQ. The junction had 4 bases not matched to a gene; V was cut back by 4 bases and J by 4 bases. The CDR3 sequence: CASSPGTVNEKLFF. The CDR3 nucleotides are TGCGCCAGCAGCCCGGGGACAGTTAATGAAAAACTGTTTTTT.

This clonotype was seen repeatedly, ten times or more. This chain joins TRBV24-1 and TRBJ2-1; no clear D. The germline CDR1 and CDR2 sequences are KGHDR and SFDVKD. The CDR3 totals 15 residues. V was clipped by 3 bases and J by 5 bases, with 13 bases between them. The CDR3 region is CATSDGRPSNNEQFF. CDR3 nucleotides: TGTGCCACCAGTGATGGACGCCCCTCGAACAATGAGCAGTTCTTC.

This clonotype was observed a handful of times. This chain uses TRBV6-5 with TRBJ2-2; D unclear. V was clipped by 11 bases and J by 2 bases, with 15 bases between them. The CDR3 is 14 amino acids. Germline V gives CDR1 MNHEY, CDR2 SVGAGI. CDR3 protein: CACTPRLNTGELFF. The CDR3, as DNA: TGTGCCTGCACTCCTCGACTTAACACCGGGGAGCTGTTTTTT.

This clonotype was detected only a few times. CDR3 DNA sequence: TGTGCCAGCAGGGGGACAGGGGGCTTGGAGACCCAGTACTTC. Translated: CASRGTGGLETQYF. The chain couples TRBV5-6 to TRBJ2-5; 12 nucleotides line up with TRBD1. The junction had 4 bases not matched to a gene; V was cut back by 5 bases and J by 5 bases. Germline V lookup: CDR1 SGHDT, CDR2 YYEEEE. The CDR3 spans 14 residues.

About this clonotype: In this CDR3 the conserved last residue, phenylalanine or tryptophan, is missing, so a read error is likely. The J gene is TRBJ2-5, the V gene TRBV29-1, with TRBD1 matching 8 bases. The DNA end is more similar to TRBJ2-1, so the J call may be wrong. The CDR3 has 17 amino acids. Germline CDR1 is SQVTM and CDR2 is ANQGSEA. In DNA, the CDR3 is TGCAGCGTTGAAGGGGAATCCTGGACAGGGACGTACAATGAGCAGTTCCTC. Its protein product is CSVEGESWTGTYNEQFL.

This clonotype was seen at least ten times. The rearrangement uses TRBV12-3 or TRBV12-4 and TRBJ2-7; D is perhaps TRBD1 (6 bases). Trimming cost V 3 bases and J 5 bases, with 14 bases left between them. The CDR3 runs 14 residues. The CDR3 DNA sequence: TGTGCCAGCAGTTTTTTGAGACAGGACCACGAGCAGTACTTC. It is translated as CASSFLRQDHEQYF.

This clonotype showed up just a few times. The rearrangement links TRBV9 to TRBJ2-5, with TRBD1 matching over 9 bases. Losses at the gene ends were 1 base for V and 2 bases for J; bases not matched to a gene: 6. The CDR3 sequence is 16 residues long. Germline V lookup: CDR1 SGDLS, CDR2 YYNGEE. CDR3 in DNA: TGTGCCAGCAGCGTAACCGGGACAGGGCCTCAAGAGACCCAGTACTTC. Its translation: CASSVTGTGPQETQYF.

This rearrangement joins TRBV11-3 to TRBJ2-1, with 9 bases aligning to TRBD2. CDR3 size: 15 residues. Germline CDR1 SGHNT, CDR2 YENEEA. Unmatched junction bases numbered 8, after V lost 5 bases and J lost 6 bases. For the CDR3, the DNA is TGTGCCAGCAGCCCTGCGGGAGGGCCATTCAATGAGCAGTTCTTC. Protein: CASSPAGGPFNEQFF.

This clonotype was seen more than once but under ten times. J is TRBJ2-5 and V is TRBV6-1; perhaps TRBD2 as D (6 bases). Looked up from germline, CDR1 is MNHNS and CDR2 is SASEGT. V lost 6 bases to trimming and J lost 5 bases, with 13 bases between them. The CDR3 covers 13 residues. CDR3 loop: CASSGGWEETQYF. CDR3 coding DNA: TGTGCCAGCAGCGGGGGTTGGGAGGAGACCCAGTACTTC.

The chain has TRBV20-1 and TRBJ2-4, with D perhaps matching TRBD2 (6 bases). The germline CDR1 and CDR2 sequences are DFQATT and SNEGSKA (reference sequence). CDR3 length equals 13 residues. CDR3 sequence reads: CSGTDIAKNIQYF. In nucleotides, the CDR3 is TGCAGCGGGACTGATATAGCCAAAAACATTCAGTACTTC.

This clonotype was counted at least ten times. This chain links TRBV7-2 with TRBJ1-4; possible D gene TRBD1, 6 bases. CDR3 length equals 15 residues. CDR1 and CDR2 (germline): SGHTA, FQGNSA. The germline V and J ends were trimmed by 5 bases and 0 bases, with 10 bases remaining between them. DNA of the CDR3: TGTGCCAGCAGCCCAGGGGACGCAACTAATGAAAAACTGTTTTTT. This translates into CASSPGDATNEKLFF.

This clonotype was recorded at least ten times. This sequence joins TRBV5-1 and TRBJ2-5; D ambiguous. In germline, CDR1 is SGHRS, CDR2 YFSETQ. V was shortened by 0 bases and J by 4 bases, with 16 bases between the two germline ends. The CDR3 has 16 residues. CDR3 loop: CASSLDLSHRIETQYF. The CDR3 bases are TGCGCCAGCAGCTTGGATCTCAGTCACCGAATAGAGACCCAGTACTTC.

The rearrangement uses TRBV9 and TRBJ1-4, with D tentatively TRBD1 (5 bases). The CDR3 is 15 amino acids. Trimming shortened V by 2 bases and J by 7 bases, and 15 bases separated the two germline ends. Per the germline V gene, CDR1 is SGDLS and CDR2 is YYNGEE. CDR3 amino acids: CASSVEQGVGEKLFF. CDR3 coding DNA: TGTGCCAGCAGCGTGGAGCAGGGTGTGGGTGAAAAACTGTTTTTT.

This clonotype has a handful of counts. The chain uses TRBV10-3 and TRBJ1-1; D uncertain. The ends were cut back, 5 bases at V and 6 bases at J, with 16 bases in the middle. CDR3 length: 14 residues. Looked up from germline, CDR1 is ENHRY and CDR2 is SYGVKD. CDR3 protein: CAISLGPVRAEAFF. DNA of the CDR3: TGTGCCATCAGTTTAGGCCCCGTTCGGGCTGAAGCTTTCTTT.

This rearrangement joins TRBV30 to TRBJ2-7; possible D gene TRBD2, 5 bases. The CDR3 spans 16 residues. V lost 1 base and J lost 1, with 17 bases in between. The germline V gene has CDR1 GTSNPN and CDR2 SVGIG (reference sequence). As DNA, the CDR3 is TGTGCCTGGAGTGAGGGTACCGGGATTATTTCCTACGAGCAGTACTTC. Protein product: CAWSEGTGIISYEQYF.

This clonotype was counted a few times. The V call is TRBV5-1, the J call TRBJ2-1; D is undetermined. The CDR3 is made up of 15 amino acids. Germline loops: CDR1 SGHRS, CDR2 YFSETQ. V shed 1 base and J shed 4 bases, with 12 bases lying between them. The CDR3, as DNA: TGCGCCAGCAGCTTGAGCGTGACCCAATACAATGAGCAGTTCTTC. Encoded protein: CASSLSVTQYNEQFF.

The gene calls are TRBV20-1 and TRBJ2-1; TRBD2 agrees at 10 bases. The length of the CDR3 is 15 residues. Trimming cost V 3 bases and J 5 bases; bases outside gene matches: 7. From germline, CDR1 is DFQATT and CDR2 SNEGSKA (reference sequence). The CDR3 DNA sequence: TGCAGTGCTAGCCCGGGGCTAGCGGGAGACAATGAGCAGTTCTTC. Protein: CSASPGLAGDNEQFF.

This clonotype was observed a few times. This chain uses TRBV5-1 with TRBJ2-4; 7 bases map to TRBD2. The CDR3 runs to 17 residues. Trimming cost V 0 bases and J 0 bases; bases outside gene matches: 6. Germline CDR1 reads SGHRS; CDR2 reads YFSETQ. CDR3 nucleotides: TGCGCCAGCAGCTTGGAGTCGCGGGGGTTAGCCAAAAACATTCAGTACTTC. This gives the protein CASSLESRGLAKNIQYF.

CDR3 DNA: TGCGCCAGCAGCCAAGCAAACAGGGGGCACATTCAGTACTTC. Protein: CASSQANRGHIQYF. The rearrangement joins TRBV4-1 to TRBJ2-4, with 9 bases identical to TRBD1. This CDR3 region has 14 residues. The V gene's germline CDR1 is MGHRA and CDR2 YSYEKL. The ends lost 1 base at V and 8 bases at J; junction bases unmatched: 3.

CDR3 sequence (DNA): TGTGCCAGCAGCTTAGTTGGAGGGGAGATAAATCAGCCCCAGCATTTT. Residues: CASSLVGGEINQPQHF. V gene TRBV7-2 combines with J gene TRBJ1-5; tentatively, D is TRBD1 (5 bases). Germline lookup yields CDR1 SGHTA and CDR2 FQGNSA. V was trimmed by 1 base and J by 4 bases, leaving 14 bases between them. This CDR3 region has 16 residues. Full variable domain (rest looked up from reference TRBV7-2 and TRBJ1-5): GAGVSQSPSNKVTEKGKDVELRCDPISGHTALYWYRQSLGQGLEFLIYFQGNSAPDKSGLPSDRFSAERTGGSVSTLTIQRTQQEDSAVYLCASSLVGGEINQPQHFGDGTRLSIL.

The rearrangement links TRBV9 to TRBJ2-5; perhaps TRBD2 as D (5 bases). The J call may be in error: the DNA end matches TRBJ2-1 better. The CDR3 has 15 residues. Germline V gene sequence: CDR1 SGDLS, CDR2 YYNGEE. The CDR3 sequence: CASSVGWEKIDEQFF. In DNA form, the CDR3 reads TGTGCCAGCAGCGTAGGGTGGGAGAAAATAGATGAGCAGTTCTTC.

The chain links TRBV25-1 to TRBJ2-1, with D tentatively TRBD2 (6 bases). Germline V gene lookup returns CDR1 MGHDK and CDR2 SYGVNS. The ends were cut back, 5 bases at V and 0 bases at J, with 17 bases in the middle. CDR3 size: 17 residues. CDR3 residues: CASSPPRGFSSYNEQFF. In nucleotides, the CDR3 is TGTGCCAGCAGTCCTCCGCGGGGTTTCAGCTCCTACAATGAGCAGTTCTTC.

A few counts support this clonotype. The rearrangement links TRBV6-4 to TRBJ2-5; perhaps TRBD2 as D (5 bases). TRBJ2-1 explains the end of the DNA better; the J call may be wrong. Germline assignment: CDR1 MRHNA and CDR2 SNTAGT. The CDR3 contains 13 residues. The CDR3 nucleotides read TGTGCCAGCAGCGTTACTAGGGTCGGTGAGCAGTTCTTC. It codes for CASSVTRVGEQFF.

This clonotype has more than one count but fewer than ten. CDR3 residues: CASSFQGILNIQYF. Here the CDR3 DNA reads TGTGCCAGCAGTTTTCAGGGGATTTTAAACATTCAGTACTTC. The J gene is TRBJ2-4, the V gene TRBV12-3 or TRBV12-4, with D possibly being TRBD1 (6 bases). Trimming left V 3 bases short and J 6 bases short, with 12 bases between. The CDR3 runs to 14 residues.

The V call is TRBV27, the J call TRBJ2-7; TRBD1 aligns across 10 bases. Germline V CDR1 and CDR2: MNHEY, SMNVEV (reference sequence). With V trimmed by 6 bases and J by 1 base, 3 bases remained unmatched. The CDR3 extends over 14 amino acids. This chain's CDR3 is CASRGQGSSYEQYF. The CDR3 DNA is TGTGCCAGCAGGGGACAGGGGTCTTCCTACGAGCAGTACTTC.

This clonotype has just a few counts. The chain combines TRBV21-1 with TRBJ1-4; no DNA check was done on the table's D call, TRBD1. TRBV21-1 is given as a pseudogene. This CDR3 comprises 17 residues. CDR3 protein: CASSKSPRGTTNEKLFF. As DNA, the CDR3 is TGTGCCAGCAGCAAAAGCCCCCGGGGAACAACTAATGAAAAACTGTTTTTT.

The V call is TRBV4-1, the J call TRBJ2-5, with 7 bases fitting TRBD2. The J call could be wrong; TRBJ2-7 is a better fit for the DNA end. This CDR3 is 14 amino acids long. Germline V CDR1 and CDR2: MGHRA, YSYEKL. Here the CDR3 reads CASSPATSQHEQYF. In DNA, the CDR3 is TGCGCCAGCAGCCCCGCGACTAGCCAGCACGAGCAGTACTTC.

The rearrangement uses TRBV5-1 and TRBJ2-1, with 16 bases matching TRBD2. The CDR3 sequence is 17 residues long. After removal of 5 bases from V and 8 bases from J, the junction contained 10 bases not matched to a gene. In germline, CDR1 is SGHRS, CDR2 YFSETQ. The CDR3 nucleotides read TGCGCCAGCAGGACGGGACTAGCGGGAGGGTTTGGGGATGAGCAGTTCTTC. Translated, it gives CASRTGLAGGFGDEQFF.